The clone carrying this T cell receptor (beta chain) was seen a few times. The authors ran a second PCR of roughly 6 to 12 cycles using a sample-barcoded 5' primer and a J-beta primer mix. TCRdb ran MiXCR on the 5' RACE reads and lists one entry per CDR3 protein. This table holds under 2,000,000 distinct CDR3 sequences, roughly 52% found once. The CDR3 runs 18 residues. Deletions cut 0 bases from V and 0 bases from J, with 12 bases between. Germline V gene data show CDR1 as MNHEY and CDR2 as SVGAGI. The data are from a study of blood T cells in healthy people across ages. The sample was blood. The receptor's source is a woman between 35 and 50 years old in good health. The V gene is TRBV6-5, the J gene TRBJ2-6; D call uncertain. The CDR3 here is CASSYSIFRNSGANVLTF. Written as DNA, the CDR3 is TGTGCCAGCAGTTACTCGATTTTCAGGAACTCTGGGGCCAACGTCCTGACTTTC.